Included here is one T cell receptor (beta chain) sequence, with context. The data derive from a study of long-term antiretroviral therapy in people with HIV. Sequencing relied on immunoSEQ assay v3.0, run at survey level. The assay was immunoSEQ multiplex PCR, and TCRdb's table has in-frame clones only and misses some. The sample records tens of thousands of clones, around four fifths being singletons. This CDR3 region has 16 residues. CDR1 and CDR2 from the germline V gene are SGHDT and YYEEEE. V was shortened by 0 bases and J by 7 bases, with 16 bases between the two germline ends. The source of this sequence is a woman between 40 and 55 years old with HIV. The chain joins TRBV5-6 to TRBJ1-4, with D perhaps matching TRBD1 (5 bases). The sample here was unsorted PBMCs, taken 1.2 years after starting antiretroviral therapy. CDR3 protein: CASSLESGVGVEKLFF. CDR3 nucleotide sequence: TGTGCCAGCAGCTTGGAATCGGGGGTCGGGGTTGAAAAACTGTTTTTT.